A selection of T cell receptor beta chains follows, all from one sample in a study of blood T cell repertoires in COVID-19. TCRdb's table, derived via immunoSEQ multiplex PCR, lists solely in-frame clones and lacks some. The sample holds more than 200,000 clones, about nine tenths seen once. The sequenced sample was peripheral blood. These receptors were obtained from a man older than 75 with acute or convalescent COVID-19. The CDR3 runs from the conserved cysteine through the conserved F or W. The order of the fields is J gene, D gene, clone size, V gene, CDR3 DNA, CDR3 protein. The D gene is left open where the match is weak. Only part of the rows carry a size: once, few, many, or a class if the clone is expanded.

J: TRBJ1-6
D: .
size: few
V: TRBV18
DNA: TGTGCCAGCTCACAGCACCCTCCCCCTAATTCACCCCTCCACTTT
CDR3: CASSQHPPPNSPLHF

J: TRBJ1-3
D: TRBD1
size: once
V: TRBV19
DNA: TGTGCCAGCCACAGGGGAGATTCTGGAAACACCATATATTTT
CDR3: CASHRGDSGNTIYF

J: TRBJ2-5
D: TRBD2
size: .
V: TRBV6-5
DNA: TGTGCCGTGCGACTAGCGGGGGAGACCCAGTACTTC
CDR3: CAVRLAGETQYF

J: TRBJ2-2
D: TRBD2
size: few
V: TRBV12-5
DNA: TGTGCTAGTGGCAAGACTAGCCCCGGGGAGCTGTTTTTT
CDR3: CASGKTSPGELFF

J: TRBJ2-7
D: TRBD2
size: .
V: TRBV3-1/TRBV3-2
DNA: TGTGCCAGCAGCCCGGGACTAGCGGGATCATCGCCCGAGCAGTACTTC
CDR3: CASSPGLAGSSPEQYF

J: TRBJ1-6
D: .
size: .
V: TRBV2
DNA: TGTGCCAGCAAACTTCCGGGACATAATAATTCACCCCTCCACTTT
CDR3: CASKLPGHNNSPLHF

J: TRBJ1-1
D: .
size: .
V: TRBV27
DNA: TGTGCCAGCAGTATCACACCGAACACTGAAGCTTTCTTT
CDR3: CASSITPNTEAFF

J: TRBJ1-2
D: TRBD1
size: .
V: TRBV10-3
DNA: TGTGCCATCAGTGAGTCTAGGGGGCTGGGTGGCTACACCTTC
CDR3: CAISESRGLGGYTF

J: TRBJ1-5
D: .
size: .
V: TRBV6-5
DNA: TGTGCCAGCAGTTCAACAGGGTTAAGCAATCAGCCCCAGCATTTT
CDR3: CASSSTGLSNQPQHF

J: TRBJ2-1
D: TRBD2
size: few
V: TRBV5-6
DNA: TGTGCCAGCAGCTTCCGGGACTCAGGACTAGCGATTGAGCAGTTCTTC
CDR3: CASSFRDSGLAIEQFF

J: TRBJ2-1
D: TRBD2
size: .
V: TRBV7-3
DNA: TGTGCCAGCAGCTCACTTCCGACTAGCGGGAGGATTTACAATGAGCAGTTCTTC
CDR3: CASSSLPTSGRIYNEQFF

J: TRBJ2-3
D: .
size: .
V: TRBV29-1
DNA: TGCAGCGTTGTAAGCCGTCAGGGTACCACGGGAGATACGCAGTATTTT
CDR3: CSVVSRQGTTGDTQYF

J: TRBJ1-4
D: TRBD1
size: .
V: TRBV18
DNA: TGTGCCAGCTCACAAAACAGGGGGCAAAATGAAAAACTGTTTTTT
CDR3: CASSQNRGQNEKLFF

J: TRBJ2-5
D: TRBD1
size: .
V: TRBV2
DNA: TGTGCCAGCAGTTATCAACAGGGGCCCCAAGAGACCCAGTACTTC
CDR3: CASSYQQGPQETQYF

J: TRBJ2-3
D: TRBD1
size: .
V: TRBV10-1
DNA: TGCGCCAGCAGTCCCAGAGGGTCCGGGACAGAGCTAACAGATACGCAGTATTTT
CDR3: CASSPRGSGTELTDTQYF

J: TRBJ2-6
D: .
size: .
V: TRBV28
DNA: TGTGCCAGCAGTCCGACCGGACAGCCCTCTGGGGCCAACGTCCTGACTTTC
CDR3: CASSPTGQPSGANVLTF

J: TRBJ2-4
D: TRBD1
size: .
V: TRBV6-2/TRBV6-3
DNA: TGTGCCAGCAGCCGGGACAGGATAGCCAAAAACATTCAGTACTTC
CDR3: CASSRDRIAKNIQYF

J: TRBJ2-3
D: .
size: .
V: TRBV29-1
DNA: TGCAGCGTTGTTGGGCAGCCAGATACGCAGTATTTT
CDR3: CSVVGQPDTQYF

J: TRBJ1-2
D: .
size: .
V: TRBV6-5
DNA: TGTGCCAGCAGCAGATTCACCTTCAGGGATGGCTACACCTTC
CDR3: CASSRFTFRDGYTF

J: TRBJ1-2
D: TRBD1
size: .
V: TRBV18
DNA: TGTGCCAGCGCGACAGGGGGCGGCTATGGCTACACCTTC
CDR3: CASATGGGYGYTF

J: TRBJ2-1
D: TRBD1
size: .
V: TRBV24-1
DNA: TGTGCCACCAGTGATTTTGGGGAGACAGGGGTAAATGAGCAGTTCTTC
CDR3: CATSDFGETGVNEQFF

J: TRBJ1-5
D: .
size: .
V: TRBV19
DNA: TGTGCCAGTAGTACTGACAGGATTGGGCCCCAGCATTTT
CDR3: CASSTDRIGPQHF

J: TRBJ2-1
D: .
size: .
V: TRBV7-8
DNA: TGTGCCAGCAGGAGGCGGAGATCGCGAGACAATGAGCAGTTCTTC
CDR3: CASRRRRSRDNEQFF

J: TRBJ1-2
D: TRBD1
size: .
V: TRBV3-1/TRBV3-2
DNA: TGTGCCAGCAGCCAGAGCGCAGCCAGGGGGCGCGTCTCCTACACCTTC
CDR3: CASSQSAARGRVSYTF

J: TRBJ1-4
D: .
size: .
V: TRBV18
DNA: TGTGCCAGCTCACCCTACCCAACAACTAATGAAAAACTGTTTTTT
CDR3: CASSPYPTTNEKLFF

J: TRBJ1-4
D: TRBD1
size: .
V: TRBV6-5
DNA: TGTGCCAGCAGTTACTCAAGACAGGGGCCAAATGAAAAACTGTTTTTT
CDR3: CASSYSRQGPNEKLFF

J: TRBJ2-2
D: TRBD2
size: .
V: TRBV5-1
DNA: TGCGCCAGCAGCGCCGCTAGCGGGATAGTCACCGGGGAGCTGTTTTTT
CDR3: CASSAASGIVTGELFF

J: TRBJ2-5
D: .
size: .
V: TRBV12-3/TRBV12-4
DNA: TGTGCCAGCAGTCACGGGACAAAAGAGACCCAGTACTTC
CDR3: CASSHGTKETQYF

J: TRBJ2-5
D: TRBD2
size: .
V: TRBV4-3
DNA: TGCGCCAGCAGCCAGTCCCCGGGACTAGCGGTGGAGACCCAGTACTTC
CDR3: CASSQSPGLAVETQYF

J: TRBJ2-3
D: .
size: .
V: TRBV7-3
DNA: TGTGCCAGCAGCCCGCAGGGGCTGTCCACCGATACGCAGTATTTT
CDR3: CASSPQGLSTDTQYF

J: TRBJ1-1
D: .
size: .
V: TRBV30
DNA: TGTGCCTGGAGGAGGCAGACGACTGAAGCTTTCTTT
CDR3: CAWRRQTTEAFF

J: TRBJ2-3
D: TRBD1
size: .
V: TRBV15
DNA: TGTGCCACCAGCAGAGGGACAGGGGGAGATACGCAGTATTTT
CDR3: CATSRGTGGDTQYF

J: TRBJ1-2
D: TRBD1
size: .
V: TRBV24-1
DNA: TGTGCCACCAGTGATCTAGGACAGGATGGAAACTATGGCTACACCTTC
CDR3: CATSDLGQDGNYGYTF

J: TRBJ1-5
D: .
size: few
V: TRBV2
DNA: TGTGCCAGCAAAGAGGGTGGGGGCAATCAGCCCCAGCATTTT
CDR3: CASKEGGGNQPQHF

J: TRBJ2-6
D: .
size: .
V: TRBV7-9
DNA: TGTGCCAGCAGCTTGTCGGCTGGGGCCAACGTCCTGACTTTC
CDR3: CASSLSAGANVLTF

J: TRBJ2-7
D: .
size: .
V: TRBV20-1
DNA: TGCAGTGGACAGCAGTACGAGCAGTACTTC
CDR3: CSGQQYEQYF

J: TRBJ2-2
D: .
size: .
V: TRBV12-3/TRBV12-4
DNA: TGTGCCAGCAGTTTACAGGTCGGGGAGCTGTTTTTT
CDR3: CASSLQVGELFF

J: TRBJ1-6
D: .
size: few
V: TRBV10-2
DNA: TGCGCCAGCAGTGAAAACAGGTCACCCCTCCACTTT
CDR3: CASSENRSPLHF

J: TRBJ1-2
D: TRBD1
size: .
V: TRBV11-2
DNA: TGTGCCAGCAGCAAGGGGACAGGGGGCGTCTATGGCTACACCTTC
CDR3: CASSKGTGGVYGYTF

J: TRBJ2-1
D: .
size: .
V: TRBV18
DNA: TGTGCCAGCTCACCCAATGACAATGAGCAGTTCTTC
CDR3: CASSPNDNEQFF

J: TRBJ2-1
D: .
size: .
V: TRBV9
DNA: TGTGCCAGCATGAGGGATGATGAGCAGTTCTTC
CDR3: CASMRDDEQFF

J: TRBJ2-1
D: .
size: once
V: TRBV18
DNA: TGTGCCAGCTCACCACCGTCGGGAGTCAGTTACAATGAGCAGTTCTTC
CDR3: CASSPPSGVSYNEQFF

J: TRBJ2-2
D: TRBD1
size: .
V: TRBV9
DNA: TGTGCCAGCAGCGTAGACAGGGGGTTGACCGGGGAGCTGTTTTTT
CDR3: CASSVDRGLTGELFF

J: TRBJ2-7
D: TRBD2
size: .
V: TRBV30
DNA: TGTGCCTGGAGCCTCCTGACTAGCGGCTCCTACGAGCAGTACTTC
CDR3: CAWSLLTSGSYEQYF

J: TRBJ2-7
D: TRBD2
size: .
V: TRBV2
DNA: TGTGCCAGCACCTACCTAGCGGATTACACCTACGAGCAGTACTTC
CDR3: CASTYLADYTYEQYF

J: TRBJ2-2
D: .
size: .
V: TRBV9
DNA: TGTGCCAGCAGCGCGGGGGACAGAAGAATCACCGGGGAGCTGTTTTTT
CDR3: CASSAGDRRITGELFF

J: TRBJ2-3
D: TRBD1
size: .
V: TRBV28
DNA: TGTGCCAGCAGTCCCCGGGACAGGGCACGGGATACGCAGTATTTT
CDR3: CASSPRDRARDTQYF

J: TRBJ2-7
D: .
size: .
V: TRBV3-1/TRBV3-2
DNA: TGTGCCAGCAGCCGCAGGGCCTCCTACGAGCAGTACTTC
CDR3: CASSRRASYEQYF

J: TRBJ2-5
D: TRBD2
size: .
V: TRBV5-8
DNA: TGTGCCAGCAGTGGGACTAGCTCCAAGACCCAGTACTTC
CDR3: CASSGTSSKTQYF

J: TRBJ1-2
D: TRBD1
size: few
V: TRBV20-1
DNA: TGCAGTGCTAGTAACACCGCCGGGACAGGGGCCGGGGGTGGCTATGGCTACACCTTC
CDR3: CSASNTAGTGAGGGYGYTF

J: TRBJ1-1
D: .
size: .
V: TRBV7-6
DNA: TGTGCCAGCAGCTTACCGACAGTGAACACTGAAGCTTTCTTT
CDR3: CASSLPTVNTEAFF

J: TRBJ1-5
D: .
size: .
V: TRBV4-1
DNA: TGCGCCAGCAGCCAACGATACCAGACGGGGGGCAATCAGCCCCAGCATTTT
CDR3: CASSQRYQTGGNQPQHF

J: TRBJ2-3
D: TRBD1
size: medium-sized
V: TRBV6-4
DNA: TGTGCCAGCAGTCCGGGACAGGGTTCAGATACGCAGTATTTT
CDR3: CASSPGQGSDTQYF

J: TRBJ1-2
D: TRBD1
size: .
V: TRBV7-3
DNA: TGTGCCAGCAGCCCCAACAGGGGGCGAATCGGTGGCTACACCTTC
CDR3: CASSPNRGRIGGYTF

J: TRBJ2-7
D: .
size: .
V: TRBV9
DNA: TGTGCCAGCAGCGTAGAACGGGACTCCTACGAGCAGTACTTC
CDR3: CASSVERDSYEQYF

J: TRBJ1-5
D: .
size: .
V: TRBV30
DNA: TGTGCCTGGAGTGTACTGGGAGTCAATCAGCCCCAGCATTTT
CDR3: CAWSVLGVNQPQHF

J: TRBJ1-2
D: .
size: .
V: TRBV11-3
DNA: TGTGCCAGCAGCTTAGGGAGTACTAACTATGGCTACACCTTC
CDR3: CASSLGSTNYGYTF

J: TRBJ2-7
D: TRBD2
size: .
V: TRBV27
DNA: TGTGCCAGCAGACGAATAGCGGGAGGCCTCTCCTACGAGCAGTACTTC
CDR3: CASRRIAGGLSYEQYF

J: TRBJ1-1
D: .
size: .
V: TRBV10-3
DNA: TGTGCCATCAGTGAGTCGGGACAAGGTGTGCTTGAAGCTTTCTTT
CDR3: CAISESGQGVLEAFF